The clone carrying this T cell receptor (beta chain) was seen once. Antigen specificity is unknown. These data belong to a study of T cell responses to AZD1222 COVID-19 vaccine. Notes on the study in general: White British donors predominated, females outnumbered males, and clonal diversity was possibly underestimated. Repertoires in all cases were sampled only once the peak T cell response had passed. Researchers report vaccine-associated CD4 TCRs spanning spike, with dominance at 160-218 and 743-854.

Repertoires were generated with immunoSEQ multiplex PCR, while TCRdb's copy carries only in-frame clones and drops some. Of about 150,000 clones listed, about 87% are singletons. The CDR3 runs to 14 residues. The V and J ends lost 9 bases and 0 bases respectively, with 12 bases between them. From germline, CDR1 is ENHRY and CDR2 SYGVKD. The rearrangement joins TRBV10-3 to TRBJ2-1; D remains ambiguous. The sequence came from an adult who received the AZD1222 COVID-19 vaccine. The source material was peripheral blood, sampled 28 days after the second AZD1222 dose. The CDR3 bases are TGTGCCATACGTTCAGCTCGCTCCTACAATGAGCAGTTCTTC. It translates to CAIRSARSYNEQFF.